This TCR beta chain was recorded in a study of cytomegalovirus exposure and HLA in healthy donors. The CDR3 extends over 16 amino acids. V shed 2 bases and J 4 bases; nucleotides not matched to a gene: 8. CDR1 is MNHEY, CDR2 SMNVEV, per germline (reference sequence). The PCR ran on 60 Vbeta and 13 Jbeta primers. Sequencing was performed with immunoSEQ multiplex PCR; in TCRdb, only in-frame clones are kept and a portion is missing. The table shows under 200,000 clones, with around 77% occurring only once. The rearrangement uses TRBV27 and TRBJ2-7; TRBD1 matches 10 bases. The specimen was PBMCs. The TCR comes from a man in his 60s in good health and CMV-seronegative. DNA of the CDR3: TGTGCCAGCAGTTTAGGGGGACAGGGGAGAGGGTACGAGCAGTACTTC. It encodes CASSLGGQGRGYEQYF.